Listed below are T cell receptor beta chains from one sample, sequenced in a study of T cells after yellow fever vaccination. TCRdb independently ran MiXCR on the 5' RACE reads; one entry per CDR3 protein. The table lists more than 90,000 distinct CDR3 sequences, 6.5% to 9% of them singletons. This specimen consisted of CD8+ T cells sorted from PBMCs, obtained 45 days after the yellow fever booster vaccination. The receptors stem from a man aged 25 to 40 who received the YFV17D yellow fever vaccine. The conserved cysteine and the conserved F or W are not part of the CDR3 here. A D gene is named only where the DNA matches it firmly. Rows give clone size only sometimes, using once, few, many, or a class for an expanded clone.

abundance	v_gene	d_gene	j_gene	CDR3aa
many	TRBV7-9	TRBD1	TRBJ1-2	ASSWTGGYGYT
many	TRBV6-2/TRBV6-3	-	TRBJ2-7	ASSPLTYEQY
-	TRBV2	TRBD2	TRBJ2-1	TFSLVAGVGNSYNEQF
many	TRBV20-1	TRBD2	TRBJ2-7	SAPRRESYEQY
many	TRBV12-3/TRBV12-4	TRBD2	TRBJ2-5	ASSLLAGGPEGTQY
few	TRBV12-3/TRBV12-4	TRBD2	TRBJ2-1	ASSFSTSGSNNEQF
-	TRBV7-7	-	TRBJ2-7	ASSEGVGSSYEQY
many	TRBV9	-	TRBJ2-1	ASSEKGTSNEQF
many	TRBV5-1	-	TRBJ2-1	ASSLDDRELAISYNEQF
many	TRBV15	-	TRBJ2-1	ATSSGGVNEQF
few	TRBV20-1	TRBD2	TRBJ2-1	SASESSGRGEQF
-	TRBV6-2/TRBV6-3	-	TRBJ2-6	ASSYSTQWGSGANVLT
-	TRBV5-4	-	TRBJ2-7	ASSSPGEQY
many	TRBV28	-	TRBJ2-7	ASSSPGPYEQY
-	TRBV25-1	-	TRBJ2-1	ASSERPYNEQF
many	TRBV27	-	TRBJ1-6	ASSLGGGLNSPLH
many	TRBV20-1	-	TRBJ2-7	SARDQGSGYEQY
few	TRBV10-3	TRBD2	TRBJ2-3	AISESGAGPLYTQY
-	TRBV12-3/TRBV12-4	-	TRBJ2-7	ASSLGQQYEQY
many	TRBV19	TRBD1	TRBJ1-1	ASSFYQGAEAF
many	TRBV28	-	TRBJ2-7	ASSFRLSGTEQY
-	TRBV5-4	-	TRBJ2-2	ASIDGAGELF